This TCR beta chain came from a study of T cell responses to AZD1222 COVID-19 vaccine. Notes on this clone: Its target is not known.

Sequenced by immunoSEQ multiplex PCR; TCRdb stores in-frame clones only, minus some. The sample has about 150,000 clones; approximately 90% are singletons. Overall study findings and caveats: Researchers report vaccine-associated CD4 TCRs spanning spike, with dominance at 160-218 and 743-854.

The germline gives CDR1 KGHSH, CDR2 LQKENI. The ends were cut back, 1 base at V and 0 bases at J, with 12 bases in the middle. The CDR3 spans 16 residues. This rearrangement joins TRBV18 to TRBJ1-1, with D uncertain. The sequence derives from an adult in good health. The sample here was peripheral blood, taken on day 0 of AZD1222 vaccination. The CDR3 DNA is TGTGCCAGCTCACCACAAAAGGGCCCTATGAACACTGAAGCTTTCTTT. Translated, it gives CASSPQKGPMNTEAFF.